This T cell receptor (beta chain) was recorded in a study of control samples from healthy donors and cancer patients. The CDR3 spans 11 residues. The protocol was immunoSEQ multiplex PCR, while the TCRdb copy is restricted to in-frame clones and leaves out a portion. This sample has tens of thousands of clones, with approximately 90% found just once. J is TRBJ1-5 and V is TRBV21-1; the table's D gene call, TRBD1, was not cross checked with the DNA. TRBV21-1 represents a pseudogene. The TCR comes from a woman in her 50s in good health. Material: blood. The CDR3 here is CASSTGQPQHF. CDR3 bases: TGTGCCAGCAGCACAGGTCAGCCCCAGCATTTT.